Below are 25 T cell receptor beta chains sequenced from a single sample in a study of spatial heterogeneity in lung cancer (dated by TCRdb to about 2019). General findings and caveats noted by the study authors: The tumor nonsynonymous mutation count correlated with the number of expanded intratumoral alpha and beta TCRs.

The method behind the library was 5' RACE. Instrument used: NextSeq 500. The public reads were run again by TCRdb, first through fastp at Q25 and then through MiXCR, and only productive beta chains were kept. One record per CDR3 amino acid sequence lists the most common genes and DNA. Across this sample there are 8,300 or so distinct CDR3 sequences, with 7.5% to 8.5% seen only once. The ten largest clones take up 4% to 5.5% of the sample. These receptors' targets are unknown. The intended sense of this specimen's time point label: sample taken at primary tumor resection. Specimen: lung tumor tissue, collected at surgery. These receptors were collected from a male donor with early-stage non-small cell lung cancer.

The J gene is TRBJ2-3, the V gene TRBV7-7; no firm D call. V gave up 6 bases and J gave up 0 bases, with 10 bases separating them. CDR1 is SSHAT, CDR2 FNYEAQ, per germline (reference sequence). This CDR3 is 14 amino acids long. This chain's CDR3 is CASRQTTSTDTQYF. The CDR3 nucleotides are TGTGCCAGCAGACAGACAACTAGCACAGATACGCAGTATTTT.

In its sample, this clonotype was seen many times. Written as DNA, the CDR3 is TGCAGTGCTAGAGTGAGGGCACTTAGCACAGATACGCAGTATTTT. It translates to CSARVRALSTDTQYF. The chain carries TRBV20-1 and TRBJ2-3; D perhaps matches TRBD2 (5 bases). V gave up 1 base and J gave up 0 bases, with 11 bases separating them. CDR3 length: 15 amino acids. In germline, CDR1 is DFQATT, CDR2 SNEGSKA (reference sequence).

In its sample, this clonotype ranks as medium-sized (0.01 to 0.1%). The J gene is TRBJ1-3, the V gene TRBV3-1, with D unclear. The CDR3 covers 17 residues. Germline CDR1 reads LGHDT; CDR2 reads YNNKEL (reference sequence). With 7 bases removed from V and 1 base from J, the gap between germline ends came to 20 bases. CDR3 region: CASTPSLLGVSGNTIYF. DNA for the CDR3: TGTGCCAGCACCCCCAGCCTTCTCGGGGTGTCTGGAAACACCATATATTTT.

This clonotype showed up many times. The rearrangement joins TRBV20-1 to TRBJ2-7; possibly TRBD1 for D (6 bases). CDR3 length equals 14 residues. The V end lost 2 bases, the J end lost 0 bases, and 11 bases lay between the germline ends. The V gene's germline CDR1 is DFQATT and CDR2 SNEGSKA (reference sequence). CDR3 nucleotide sequence: TGCAGTGCTAGACAGGGGCATATCTCCTACGAGCAGTACTTC. Encoded protein: CSARQGHISYEQYF.

Many counts were recorded for this clonotype. This chain joins TRBV6-5 and TRBJ2-3, with D possibly matching TRBD1 (5 bases). The CDR3 consists of 13 residues. From germline, CDR1 is MNHEY and CDR2 SVGAGI. V was shortened by 5 bases and J by 2 bases, with 8 bases between the two germline ends. The CDR3 nucleotides read TGTGCCAGCAGTATACAGGCCACAGATACGCAGTATTTT. Translating gives CASSIQATDTQYF.

By frequency in the sample, this clonotype is medium-sized. The V and J genes are TRBV20-1 and TRBJ2-3; 8 bases map to TRBD2. V gave up 3 bases and J gave up 2 bases; unmatched junction bases: 4. Germline-derived CDR1 and CDR2 are DFQATT and SNEGSKA (reference sequence). There are 14 residues in the CDR3. Here the CDR3 reads CSASLSGATDTQYF. CDR3 sequence (DNA): TGCAGTGCTAGTCTTAGCGGGGCCACAGATACGCAGTATTTT.

Many counts were recorded for this clonotype. The V and J genes are TRBV11-1 and TRBJ2-1; the D is unclear. The germline V and J ends were trimmed by 1 base and 5 bases, with 9 bases remaining between them. Germline V CDR1 and CDR2: SGHAT, FQDESV (reference sequence). The CDR3 totals 14 residues. CDR3 residues: CASSLVGYDNEQFF. CDR3 nucleotides: TGTGCCAGCAGCTTAGTAGGCTATGACAATGAGCAGTTCTTC.

This clonotype ranks as medium-sized. The chain joins TRBV6-2 or TRBV6-3 to TRBJ2-3; TRBD2 is a possible D gene (6 bases). The CDR3 extends over 16 amino acids. Per germline, CDR1 MNHEY and CDR2 SVGEGT. The V and J ends lost 5 bases and 3 bases respectively, with 18 bases between them. The CDR3 here is CASSHQDGGWTDTQYF. In nucleotides, the CDR3 is TGTGCCAGCAGTCACCAGGACGGGGGTTGGACAGATACGCAGTATTTT.

In its sample, this clonotype ranks as medium-sized. The chain has TRBV5-1 and TRBJ2-2, with TRBD1 matching over 8 bases. Germline V CDR1 and CDR2: SGHRS, YFSETQ. The CDR3 runs to 15 residues. Trimming removed 5 bases from V and 2 bases from J; junction bases left unmatched: 5. CDR3 in DNA: TGCGCCAGCAGTTCTGGACAGGGTAACACCGGGGAGCTGTTTTTT. Protein: CASSSGQGNTGELFF.

This clonotype was recorded at least ten times. The chain combines TRBV12-3 or TRBV12-4 with TRBJ1-1; 8 positions match TRBD1. V lost 7 bases to trimming and J lost 2 bases; unmatched junction nucleotides: 3. This CDR3 contains 13 residues. The chain's CDR3 is CASMGQVNTEAFF. The DNA of the CDR3 is TGTGCCAGCATGGGACAGGTTAACACTGAAGCTTTCTTT.

By share of the sample, this clonotype is medium-sized. The V and J genes are TRBV27 and TRBJ2-3; D ambiguous. The germline gives CDR1 MNHEY, CDR2 SMNVEV (reference sequence). The CDR3 covers 15 residues. The germline V and J ends were trimmed by 6 bases and 7 bases, with 20 bases remaining between them. The CDR3: CASSRPADFTNTQYF. CDR3 DNA: TGTGCCAGCAGCCGCCCCGCTGACTTTACAAATACGCAGTATTTT.

In its sample, this clonotype is medium-sized (0.01 to 0.1%). The CDR3 protein is CSATLVGDTQYF. The CDR3 DNA sequence: TGCAGTGCTACCCTAGTGGGAGATACGCAGTATTTT. This chain links TRBV20-1 with TRBJ2-3, with no clear D. Per germline, CDR1 DFQATT and CDR2 SNEGSKA (reference sequence). This CDR3 has 12 residues. V shed 4 bases and J shed 5 bases, with 10 bases lying between them.

Sample share makes this clonotype medium-sized. The V gene is TRBV5-1, the J gene TRBJ2-2, with no clear D. This CDR3 spans 15 amino acids. The V end lost 4 bases, the J end lost 1 base, and 11 bases lay between the germline ends. From germline, CDR1 is SGHRS and CDR2 YFSETQ. CDR3 bases: TGCGCCAGCAGCCTACAGAAATTGAACACCGGGGAGCTGTTTTTT. Its protein is CASSLQKLNTGELFF.

By frequency in the sample, this clonotype is medium-sized (0.01 to 0.1%). The chain employs TRBV6-5 and TRBJ1-4; unclear D gene. CDR1 is MNHEY and CDR2 is SVGAGI in the germline V gene. This CDR3 has 13 amino acids. Between the trimmed V and J ends, which lost 6 bases and 8 bases, there was a span of 13 bases. This CDR3 is CASSREPPEKLFF. CDR3 DNA: TGTGCCAGCAGCCGAGAACCGCCCGAAAAACTGTTTTTT.

This clonotype was detected only a few times. The chain uses TRBV20-1 and TRBJ2-1; 8 nucleotides align to TRBD2. The CDR3 totals 14 residues. CDR1 is DFQATT and CDR2 is SNEGSKA in the germline V gene (reference sequence). V gave up 6 bases and J gave up 1 base; unmatched junction bases: 5. CDR3 amino acids: CSAPGLASYNEQFF. CDR3 DNA: TGCAGTGCACCCGGACTAGCTTCCTACAATGAGCAGTTCTTC.

This clonotype is labeled as medium-sized. J is TRBJ2-5 and V is TRBV27; D possibly uses TRBD1 or TRBD2 (5 bases each). Trimming left V 6 bases short and J 4 bases short, with 15 bases between. The CDR3 length is 14 residues. Per germline, CDR1 MNHEY and CDR2 SMNVEV (reference sequence). CDR3 protein: CASSPVRGGETQYF. The CDR3 coding sequence is TGTGCCAGCAGCCCGGTGAGGGGCGGAGAGACCCAGTACTTC.

This clonotype is classed as medium-sized. The chain links TRBV5-5 to TRBJ1-6, with TRBD1 as a possible D gene (5 bases). CDR1 SGHKS and CDR2 YYEKEE come from the germline V gene (reference sequence). The CDR3 is made up of 14 amino acids. Trimming took 3 bases from V and 7 from J, leaving 11 bases between them. The DNA of the CDR3 is TGTGCCAGCAGCTATACATGGGGGAATTCACCCCTCCACTTT. Its protein product is CASSYTWGNSPLHF.

This clonotype has a count of ten or more. The V gene is TRBV9, the J gene TRBJ2-5; 13 positions agree with TRBD2. The J segment lost 2 bases and the V segment lost 4 bases, leaving 11 bases of the junction unmatched. The CDR3 sequence is 18 residues long. CDR1 and CDR2 from the germline V gene are SGDLS and YYNGEE. The CDR3 DNA is TGTGCCAGCAGCCCACGATACGGACTAGCGGGGGCGCAAGAGACCCAGTACTTC. Amino acid sequence: CASSPRYGLAGAQETQYF. Using reference TRBV9 and TRBJ2-5 for the parts outside the CDR3, the full variable domain is DSGVTQTPKHLITATGQRVTLRCSPRSGDLSVYWYQQSLDQGLQFLIQYYNGEERAKGNILERFSAQQFPDLHSELNLSSLELGDSALYFCASSPRYGLAGAQETQYFGPGTRLLVL.

This clonotype was seen repeatedly, ten times or more. The chain employs TRBV11-2 and TRBJ2-7; 11 positions match TRBD1. V shed 3 bases, J shed 5 bases, and the junction held 6 bases outside the gene matches. Germline-derived CDR1 and CDR2 are SGHAT and FQNNGV. This CDR3 has 15 amino acids. The CDR3 DNA sequence: TGTGCCAGCAGCTTGTCCGGGGACAGGGGGGACGAGCAGTACTTC. Protein product: CASSLSGDRGDEQYF. Drawing the rest from reference TRBV11-2 and TRBJ2-7, the complete variable domain is EAGVAQSPRYKIIEKRQSVAFWCNPISGHATLYWYQQILGQGPKLLIQFQNNGVVDDSQLPKDRFSAERLKGVDSTLKIQPAKLEDSAVYLCASSLSGDRGDEQYFGPGTRLTVT.

This clonotype was observed at least ten times. The V call is TRBV20-1, the J call TRBJ2-3; 7 bases match TRBD2. The CDR3 covers 15 residues. The junction had 6 bases not matched to a gene; V was cut back by 3 bases and J by 0 bases. The germline gives CDR1 DFQATT, CDR2 SNEGSKA (reference sequence). The CDR3 nucleotides are TGCAGTGCTAGCAGGGCGGGAGCTAGCACAGATACGCAGTATTTT. The encoded protein is CSASRAGASTDTQYF.

Only a few counts were recorded for this clonotype. The chain combines TRBV20-1 with TRBJ2-7; 7 bases are a match to TRBD1. CDR3 length equals 12 residues. The ends lost 4 bases at V and 4 bases at J; junction bases unmatched: 4. The germline CDR1 and CDR2 sequences are DFQATT and SNEGSKA (reference sequence). Written as DNA, the CDR3 is TGCAGTGCTAAGGGGACAGCTTACGAGCAGTACTTC. Its translation is CSAKGTAYEQYF.

This clonotype occurred many times. The chain joins TRBV29-1 to TRBJ2-3; D is unclear. Germline assignment: CDR1 SQVTM and CDR2 ANQGSEA. This CDR3 is 12 amino acids long. Trimming removed 5 bases from V and 6 bases from J, with 12 bases in between. The CDR3 sequence: CSVSTRPDTQYF. The CDR3 bases are TGCAGCGTTTCGACCCGTCCTGATACGCAGTATTTT.

This clonotype was found many times. J is TRBJ1-1 and V is TRBV4-1, with 9 bases aligning to TRBD1. CDR3 length equals 14 residues. Germline V gene sequence: CDR1 MGHRA, CDR2 YSYEKL. The V segment lost 5 bases and the J segment 4 bases; nucleotides outside the gene matches: 5. CDR3 nucleotides: TGCGCCAGCAGCTCACAGGGGGCCGGCACTGAAGCTTTCTTT. Encoded protein: CASSSQGAGTEAFF.

Ten or more counts support this clonotype. The chain links TRBV10-2 to TRBJ2-5, with TRBD2 matching 9 bases. The germline gives CDR1 WSHSY, CDR2 SAAADI. The CDR3 consists of 17 residues. V lost 6 bases to trimming and J lost 0 bases; unmatched junction nucleotides: 11. The CDR3, as DNA: TGCGCCAGCAGACCGACTAGCGGCCTGATATACCAAGAGACCCAGTACTTC. Amino acid sequence: CASRPTSGLIYQETQYF.

On this clonotype: Possible read error: a much larger clone is one base away. This chain joins TRBV13 and TRBJ2-2; D perhaps matches TRBD2 (5 bases). This CDR3 is 17 amino acids long. Per germline, CDR1 PRHDT and CDR2 FYEKMQ (reference sequence). Written as DNA, the CDR3 is TGTGCCAGCAGCCCATCCTATCGGGGAACGAACACCCGGGAGCTGTTTTTT. Translating it yields CASSPSYRGTNTRELFF. The entire variable domain, with the rest obtained from reference TRBV13 and TRBJ2-2, is as follows: AAGVIQSPRHLIKEKRETATLKCYPIPRHDTVYWYQQGPGQDPQFLISFYEKMQSDKGSIPDRFSAQQFSDYHSELNMSSLELGDSALYFCASSPSYRGTNTRELFFGEGSRLTVL.